The 2 T cell receptor beta chains listed next were all sequenced from one sample in a study of cytomegalovirus exposure and HLA in healthy donors. A multiplex PCR was run with 60 Vbeta primers and 13 Jbeta primers. Sequencing was performed with immunoSEQ multiplex PCR; in TCRdb, only in-frame clones are kept and a portion is missing. The sample yields over 150,000 clones, 70% to 80% seen once. Sequenced input: PBMCs. The receptors were gathered from a man aged 25-45 years in good health and CMV-seropositive.

The CDR3 coding sequence is TGTGCCAGCAGCCCCCAGCCGGGGGACTATGGCTACACCTTC. The encoded protein is CASSPQPGDYGYTF. The chain joins TRBV11-2 to TRBJ1-2, with D possibly matching TRBD1 (5 bases). Germline loops: CDR1 SGHAT, CDR2 FQNNGV. CDR3 length: 14 residues. The ends were cut back, 5 bases at V and 3 bases at J, with 13 bases in the middle. Full variable domain (rest looked up from reference TRBV11-2 and TRBJ1-2): EAGVAQSPRYKIIEKRQSVAFWCNPISGHATLYWYQQILGQGPKLLIQFQNNGVVDDSQLPKDRFSAERLKGVDSTLKIQPAKLEDSAVYLCASSPQPGDYGYTFGSGTRLTVV.

The rearrangement joins TRBV6-1 to TRBJ2-3, with TRBD2 identical over 14 bases. Germline assignment: CDR1 MNHNS and CDR2 SASEGT. The CDR3 is 16 residues long. Unmatched junction bases numbered 5, after V lost 4 bases and J lost 5 bases. For the CDR3, the DNA is TGTGCCAGCAGTGTCGGACTAGCGGGGGGCCTAGATACGCAGTATTTT. As protein: CASSVGLAGGLDTQYF.